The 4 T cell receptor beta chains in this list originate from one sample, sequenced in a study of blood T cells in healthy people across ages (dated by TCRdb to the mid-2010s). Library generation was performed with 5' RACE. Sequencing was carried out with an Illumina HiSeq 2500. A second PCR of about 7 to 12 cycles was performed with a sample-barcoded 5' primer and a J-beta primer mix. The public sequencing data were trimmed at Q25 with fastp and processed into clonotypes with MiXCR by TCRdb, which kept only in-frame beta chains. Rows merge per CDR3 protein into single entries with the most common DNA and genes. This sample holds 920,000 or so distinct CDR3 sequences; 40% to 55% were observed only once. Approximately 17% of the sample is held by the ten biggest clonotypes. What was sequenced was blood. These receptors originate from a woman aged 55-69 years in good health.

CDR3 in DNA: TGCGCCAGCAGCCGTTTGGGGGGAAAGGACACTGAAGCTTTCTTT. It specifies CASSRLGGKDTEAFF. The chain combines TRBV5-1 with TRBJ1-1; TRBD1 might be the D (5 bases). Per the germline V gene, CDR1 is SGHRS and CDR2 is YFSETQ. V lost 4 bases to trimming and J lost 3 bases, with 16 bases between them. This CDR3 is built from 15 residues.

The CDR3 DNA reads as TGTGCCAGCAGCTCAACTTGGACAGGGGTCGAGCAGTACTTC. Translating it yields CASSSTWTGVEQYF. The V gene is TRBV7-6, the J gene TRBJ2-5, with 9 positions matching TRBD1. The J call is uncertain, as TRBJ2-7 better fits the DNA end. Per the germline V gene, CDR1 is SGHVS and CDR2 is FNYEAQ. CDR3 length: 14 amino acids.

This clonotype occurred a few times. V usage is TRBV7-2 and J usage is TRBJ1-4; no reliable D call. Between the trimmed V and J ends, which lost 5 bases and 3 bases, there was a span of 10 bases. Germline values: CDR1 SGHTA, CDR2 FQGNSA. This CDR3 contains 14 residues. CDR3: CASSHQVANEKLFF. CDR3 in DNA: TGTGCCAGCAGCCATCAGGTTGCTAATGAAAAACTGTTTTTT.

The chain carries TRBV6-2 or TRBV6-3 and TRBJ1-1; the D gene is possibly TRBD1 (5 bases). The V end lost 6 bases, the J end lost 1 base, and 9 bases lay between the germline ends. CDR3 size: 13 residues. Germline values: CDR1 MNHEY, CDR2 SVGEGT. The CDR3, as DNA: TGTGCCAGCAGGGGGGGAGGGAACACTGAAGCTTTCTTT. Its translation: CASRGGGNTEAFF.